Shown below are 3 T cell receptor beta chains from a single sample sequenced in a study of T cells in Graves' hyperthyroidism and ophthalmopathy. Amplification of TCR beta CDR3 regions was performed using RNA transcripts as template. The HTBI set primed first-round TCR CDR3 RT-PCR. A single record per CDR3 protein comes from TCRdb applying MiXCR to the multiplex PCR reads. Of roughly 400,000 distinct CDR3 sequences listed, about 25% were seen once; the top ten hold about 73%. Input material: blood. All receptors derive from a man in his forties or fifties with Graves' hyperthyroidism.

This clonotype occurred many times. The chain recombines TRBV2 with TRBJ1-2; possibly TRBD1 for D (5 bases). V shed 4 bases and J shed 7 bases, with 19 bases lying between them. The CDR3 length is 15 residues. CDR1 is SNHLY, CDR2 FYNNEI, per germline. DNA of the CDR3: TGTGCCAGCAGTGGTCTGTTTAGGGGAGCGGTTGGCTACACCTTC. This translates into CASSGLFRGAVGYTF.

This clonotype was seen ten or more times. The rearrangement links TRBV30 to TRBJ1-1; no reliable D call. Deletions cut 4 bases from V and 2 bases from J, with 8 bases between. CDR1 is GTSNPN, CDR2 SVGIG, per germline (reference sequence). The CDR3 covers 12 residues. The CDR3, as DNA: TGTGCCTGGAACGAGATTAACACTGAAGCTTTCTTT. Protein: CAWNEINTEAFF.

In DNA, the CDR3 is TGTGCCAGCTCGTCGGAACCAGGGCTAAAACTGTTTTTT. It codes for CASSSEPGLKLFF. The genes are TRBV18 and TRBJ1-4, with D maybe TRBD1 (5 bases). V was cut by 6 bases and J by 10 bases, with 15 bases left in between. This CDR3 has 13 residues. Germline-derived CDR1 and CDR2 are KGHSH and LQKENI.